These 11 T cell receptor beta chains were all obtained from the same sample, sequenced in a study of T cells after yellow fever vaccination (dated by TCRdb to between 2018 and 2021). Reading the label with the study, this specimen's treatment or condition is: live attenuated yellow fever vaccine strain. Preparation of the library involved 5' RACE. The run used an Illumina HiSeq 2500. In-frame beta chains were kept once TCRdb had trimmed the public reads at Q25 with fastp and called clones with MiXCR. Identical CDR3 proteins give one entry, which carries the most common genes and DNA. This sample holds roughly 310,000 distinct CDR3 sequences; roughly 8.7% were observed only once. The top ten constitute 18% of the sample. Sequencing was performed on PBMCs, taken on the day of the first yellow fever vaccination. These TCRs come from a man aged 18-30 years who received the YFV17D yellow fever vaccine.

On this clonotype: One end of the junction does not line up with germline, which may come from a read error. The V call is TRBV6-1, the J call TRBJ2-3; D gene ambiguous. CDR3 size: 14 residues. Germline CDR1 is MNHNS and CDR2 is SASEGT. CDR3: CASSEAGGTDTHYF. In DNA form, the CDR3 reads TGTGCCAGCAGTGAAGCGGGCGGCACAGATACGCATTATTTT.

This clonotype was detected a few times. The J gene is TRBJ2-5, the V gene TRBV12-3 or TRBV12-4; D remains ambiguous. V gave up 5 bases and J gave up 1 base, with 8 bases separating them. The CDR3 has 13 residues. Here the CDR3 reads CASSDQAQETQYF. In DNA, the CDR3 is TGTGCCAGCAGTGACCAGGCCCAAGAGACCCAGTACTTC.

The chain combines TRBV6-6 with TRBJ1-2; D is ambiguous. The germline V and J ends were trimmed by 4 bases and 1 base, with 7 bases remaining between them. Germline V gene sequence: CDR1 MNHNY, CDR2 SVGAGI (reference sequence). The CDR3 extends over 13 amino acids. This CDR3 is CASSSQVNYGYTF. CDR3 coding DNA: TGTGCCAGCAGTTCTCAAGTTAACTATGGCTACACCTTC.

The chain links TRBV23-1 to TRBJ2-6, with D uncertain. TRBV23-1 is identified as an open reading frame with a role that is uncertain. The CDR3 has 16 residues. The V and J ends lost 3 bases and 2 bases respectively, with 11 bases between them. The CDR3 reads CASSQNMRPGANVLTF. CDR3 nucleotides: TGCGCCAGCAGTCAGAACATGCGCCCTGGGGCCAACGTCCTGACTTTC.

This chain links TRBV4-1 with TRBJ2-1; weak D call: TRBD2 (6 bases). Between the trimmed V and J ends, which lost 5 bases and 8 bases, there was a span of 22 bases. Germline assignment: CDR1 MGHRA and CDR2 YSYEKL. The CDR3 sequence is 16 residues long. The chain's CDR3 is CASSFLRGFLLDEQFF. Here the CDR3 DNA reads TGCGCCAGCAGCTTTCTCCGGGGGTTCCTCCTCGATGAGCAGTTCTTC.

This clonotype was found many times. The chain carries TRBV5-1 and TRBJ1-1, with 9 bases that match TRBD1. Germline CDR1 is SGHRS and CDR2 is YFSETQ. The CDR3 runs 14 residues. The trim removed 4 bases at V and 9 bases at J, leaving 10 bases unmatched. The CDR3 sequence: CASSVSGQGLKAFF. CDR3 DNA sequence: TGCGCCAGCAGCGTATCGGGACAGGGTTTGAAAGCTTTCTTT.

This clonotype was recorded many times. This chain joins TRBV18 and TRBJ2-1, with 8 bases identical to TRBD1. V lost 6 bases, J lost 6 bases, and 7 bases stayed unmatched. The CDR3 covers 14 residues. The germline V gene encodes CDR1 KGHSH and CDR2 LQKENI. CDR3 coding DNA: TGTGCCAGCTCGGATACTGGACAGGGCAATGAGCAGTTCTTC. It translates to CASSDTGQGNEQFF.

The chain uses TRBV6-1 and TRBJ2-5; D gene ambiguous. Looked up from germline, CDR1 is MNHNS and CDR2 is SASEGT. The CDR3 length is 15 residues. Trimming took 6 bases from V and 5 from J, leaving 19 bases between them. CDR3 DNA: TGTGCCAGCAGAGTGGCCCTAGGCCTCCGGGAGACCCAGTACTTC. It codes for CASRVALGLRETQYF.

This clonotype occurred a few times. The chain joins TRBV21-1 to TRBJ2-3; the table names TRBD1, a call not compared with the DNA. TRBV21-1 is a pseudogene locus. This CDR3 comprises 17 residues. The CDR3 bases are TGTGCCAACTTTCCCCCGCAATTGGGGGGCTCCACAGATACGCAGTATTTT. Translated: CANFPPQLGGSTDTQYF.

The chain is built from TRBV12-3 or TRBV12-4 and TRBJ1-2; D ambiguous. Trimming removed 3 bases from V and 2 bases from J, with 10 bases in between. CDR3 size: 14 residues. CDR3 DNA: TGTGCCAGCAGTTTTGAGGCCGGGAACTATGGCTACACCTTC. Its translation is CASSFEAGNYGYTF.

The sample holds a few counts of this clonotype. This chain joins TRBV10-3 and TRBJ2-5; D remains ambiguous. CDR1 is ENHRY and CDR2 is SYGVKD in the germline V gene. Trimming pared 6 bases from V and 1 base from J, leaving 12 bases between. The CDR3 length is 14 residues. The CDR3 DNA is TGTGCCATCAGGGGCCGTTTGGGCCAAGAGACCCAGTACTTC. Translating it yields CAIRGRLGQETQYF.